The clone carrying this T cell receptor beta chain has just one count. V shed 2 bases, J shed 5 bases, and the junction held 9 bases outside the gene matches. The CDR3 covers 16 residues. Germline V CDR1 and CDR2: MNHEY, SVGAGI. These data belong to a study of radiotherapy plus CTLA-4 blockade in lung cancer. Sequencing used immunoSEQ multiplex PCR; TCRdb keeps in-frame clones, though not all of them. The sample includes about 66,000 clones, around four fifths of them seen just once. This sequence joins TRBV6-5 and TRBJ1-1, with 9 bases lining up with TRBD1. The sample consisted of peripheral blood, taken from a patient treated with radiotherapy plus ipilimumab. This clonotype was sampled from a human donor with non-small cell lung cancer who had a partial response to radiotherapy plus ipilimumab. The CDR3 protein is CASSYGTGTRRTEAFF. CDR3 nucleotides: TGTGCCAGCAGTTACGGGACAGGGACGCGAAGGACTGAAGCTTTCTTT.